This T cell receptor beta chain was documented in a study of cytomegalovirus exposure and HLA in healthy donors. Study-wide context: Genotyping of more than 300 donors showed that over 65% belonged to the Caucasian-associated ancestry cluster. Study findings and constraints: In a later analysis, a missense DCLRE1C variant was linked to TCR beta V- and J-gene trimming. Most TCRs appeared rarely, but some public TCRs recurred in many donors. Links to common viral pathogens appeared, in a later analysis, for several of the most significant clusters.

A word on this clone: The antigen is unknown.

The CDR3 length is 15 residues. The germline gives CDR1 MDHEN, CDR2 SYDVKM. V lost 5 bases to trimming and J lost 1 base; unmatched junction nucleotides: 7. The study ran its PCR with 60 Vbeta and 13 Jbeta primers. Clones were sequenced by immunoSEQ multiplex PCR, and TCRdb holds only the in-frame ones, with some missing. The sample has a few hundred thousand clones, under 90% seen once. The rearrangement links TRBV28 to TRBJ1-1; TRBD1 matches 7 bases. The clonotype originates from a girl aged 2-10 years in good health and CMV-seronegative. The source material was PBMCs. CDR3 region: CASSLTGSPNTEAFF. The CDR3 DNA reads TGTGCCAGCAGTCTGACAGGGTCCCCGAACACTGAAGCTTTCTTT.